The TCR beta chain under discussion was sequenced for a study of blood T cells in healthy people across ages. The authors ran a second PCR of 7 to 11 cycles using a sample-barcoded 5' primer and a J-beta primer mix. MiXCR, run by TCRdb on the 5' RACE reads, gives a single entry per CDR3 protein. The sample gives over 500,000 distinct CDR3 sequences, 52% of which show up once; roughly 13% is in the top ten. The donors, healthy Caucasians from Russia, were aged roughly 6 to 95. There are many counts of this clonotype. The CDR3 is 12 residues long. V was pared by 3 bases and J by 13 bases, with 13 bases between.

This TCR came from a woman of 80 years or more in good health. The rearrangement uses TRBV12-3 or TRBV12-4 and TRBJ2-1; D may be TRBD1 (5 bases). The source material was blood. The CDR3 nucleotides read TGTGCCAGCAGTTTTGGGGCATCGGGTCAGTTCTTC. Protein: CASSFGASGQFF.